This T cell receptor (beta chain) comes out of a study of T cells in localized non-small cell lung cancer (dated by TCRdb to about 2020). In terms of the full investigation: The study examined T cell repertoires in roughly 240 patients with early-stage NSCLC and compared tumors with uninvolved tumor-adjacent lungs. All 220 or so NSCLC patients in the cohort were treatment-naive and had localized lung tumors that were resected. NSCLC patients had a mean age of around 61 years, and 120 to 150 were male and about a hundred female. General findings and caveats noted by the study authors: Multi-region tumor sequencing was not performed, so intratumor heterogeneity could not be excluded. Longer overall survival was associated with higher blood T cell density, whereas shorter survival was associated with higher adjacent-lung clonality. A median of about 50 of the top 100 tumor clones turned up in the paired uninvolved adjacent lung, and approximately 30 of those clones also ranked among the top 100 of that same adjacent lung. Uninvolved tumor-adjacent lung showed the highest T cell clonality, higher than tumor, which suggests more focused antigenic responses in the uninvolved tumor-adjacent lung. Because the study design was exploratory, TCR variables were selected using unadjusted p-values without false-discovery rate correction.

As encoded in the germline V gene, CDR1 is SGHRS while CDR2 is YFSETQ. The germline V and J ends show losses of 0 bases and 6 bases respectively, and no gene match explains 8 bases of the junction. Its CDR3 holds 15 amino acids, cysteine through phenylalanine. Only the CDR3 DNA is retained, 45 bases long and in frame from the first base. Concerning this clone itself: Its antigen is currently not known. Nothing much larger sits one base from this clone, and base qualities are not available.

At diagnosis, peripheral blood, uninvolved tumor-adjacent lung and tumor were collected and stored as a combination of fresh-frozen and FFPE material. For TCR repertoire profiling, blood samples were analyzed in the form of peripheral blood mononuclear cells. The immunoSEQ Assay was used to sequence TCR beta CDR3 regions from DNA. The source study handled its data this way. T cell density was computed as TCR beta template counts normalized to usable DNA estimated by amplifying housekeeping genes. The preseqR package was used to estimate richness by extrapolating to 400,000 templates for PBMC samples and to 120,000 templates for tissue samples. Clonality was defined as one minus Pielou's evenness. Tissue-enriched TCRs were identified by differential abundance testing using productive amino-acid clonotypes, minimum total count 5 and alpha 0.1. The Jaccard Index and the Morisita Overlap Index were used to quantify repertoire overlap between compartments. GLIPH grouped TCR beta CDR3s together with public tetramer-defined viral CDR3s, and a viral motif had to include at least three viral sequences and also show V-gene enrichment. TCRdb retrieved this table from immuneACCESS and kept in-frame rearrangements only. Not all clones are present; in checked studies, unresolved V genes account for under half, and no reason is known for the remainder. V and J calls and clone size come straight from that table; D and trimming were deduced from the DNA. This sample comprises about 47,000 clones, around 83% of them detected only once. The ten largest clones add up to roughly 2.5% of the sample.

Sequencing used PBMCs, obtained before any cancer treatment. The chain joins TRBV5-1 to TRBJ2-5, with 7 junctional bases fitting TRBD2. The TCR comes from a man aged 40 to 70 with stage II lung adenocarcinoma. The CDR3 in this case is CASSLDVGEGKTQYF. The DNA reads as follows: TGCGCCAGCAGCTTGGACGTAGGGGAGGGAAAGACCCAGTACTTC. Extended through the reference TRBV5-1 and TRBJ2-5 proteins, this CDR3 yields the full variable domain: KAGVTQTPRYLIKTRGQQVTLSCSPISGHRSVSWYQQTPGQGLQFLFEYFSETQRNKGNFPGRFSGRQFSNSRSEMNVSTLELGDSALYLCASSLDVGEGKTQYFGPGTRLLVL.